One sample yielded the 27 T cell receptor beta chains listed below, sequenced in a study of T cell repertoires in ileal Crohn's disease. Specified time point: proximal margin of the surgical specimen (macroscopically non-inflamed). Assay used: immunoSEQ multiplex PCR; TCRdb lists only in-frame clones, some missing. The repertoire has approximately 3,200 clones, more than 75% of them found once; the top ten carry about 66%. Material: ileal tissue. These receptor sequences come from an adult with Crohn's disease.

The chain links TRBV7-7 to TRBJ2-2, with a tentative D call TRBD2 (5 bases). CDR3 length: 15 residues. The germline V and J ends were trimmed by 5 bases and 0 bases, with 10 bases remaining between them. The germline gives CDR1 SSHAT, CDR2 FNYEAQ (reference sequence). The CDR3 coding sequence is TGTGCCAGCAGCCTGGACGGGACGAACACCGGGGAGCTGTTTTTT. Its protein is CASSLDGTNTGELFF.

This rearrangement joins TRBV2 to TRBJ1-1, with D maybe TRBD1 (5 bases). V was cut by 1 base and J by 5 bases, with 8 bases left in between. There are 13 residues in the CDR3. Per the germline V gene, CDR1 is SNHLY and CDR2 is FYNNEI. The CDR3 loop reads CASSEEGYTEAFF. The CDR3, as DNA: TGTGCCAGCAGTGAAGAGGGGTATACTGAAGCTTTCTTT.

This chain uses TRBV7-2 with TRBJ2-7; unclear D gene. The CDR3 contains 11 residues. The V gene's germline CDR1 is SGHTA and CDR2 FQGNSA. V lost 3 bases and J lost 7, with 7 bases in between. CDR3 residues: CASSFEWEQYF. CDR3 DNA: TGTGCCAGCAGCTTCGAGTGGGAGCAGTACTTC.

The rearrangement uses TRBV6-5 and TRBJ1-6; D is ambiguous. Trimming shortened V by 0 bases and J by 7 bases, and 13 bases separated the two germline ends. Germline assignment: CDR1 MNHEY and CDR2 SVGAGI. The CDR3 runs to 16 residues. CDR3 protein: CASSYSITGANSPLHF. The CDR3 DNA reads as TGTGCCAGCAGTTACTCGATTACTGGCGCCAATTCACCCCTCCACTTT.

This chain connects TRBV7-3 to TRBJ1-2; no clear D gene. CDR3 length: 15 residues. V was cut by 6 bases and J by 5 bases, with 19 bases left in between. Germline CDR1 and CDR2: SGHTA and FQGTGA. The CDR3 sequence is CASRSDDGDLYGYTF. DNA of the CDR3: TGTGCCAGCAGATCCGATGACGGTGACCTTTATGGCTACACCTTC.

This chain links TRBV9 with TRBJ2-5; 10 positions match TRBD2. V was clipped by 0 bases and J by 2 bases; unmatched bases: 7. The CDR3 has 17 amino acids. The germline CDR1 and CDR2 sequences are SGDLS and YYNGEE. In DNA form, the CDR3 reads TGTGCCAGCAGCGTAGAAGGGATACTAGCGGGGCAAGAGACCCAGTACTTC. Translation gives CASSVEGILAGQETQYF.

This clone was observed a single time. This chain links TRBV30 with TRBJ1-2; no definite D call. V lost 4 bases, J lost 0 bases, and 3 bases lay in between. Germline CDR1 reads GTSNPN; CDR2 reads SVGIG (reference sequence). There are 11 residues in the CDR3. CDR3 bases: TGTGCCTGGACCCCTAACTATGGCTACACCTTC. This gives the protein CAWTPNYGYTF.

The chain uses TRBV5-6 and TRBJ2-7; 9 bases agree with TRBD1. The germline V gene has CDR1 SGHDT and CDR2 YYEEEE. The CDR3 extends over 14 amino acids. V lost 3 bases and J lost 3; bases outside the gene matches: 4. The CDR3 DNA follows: TGTGCCAGCAGCTGGACAGGGGCGGGCTACGAGCAGTACTTC. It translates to CASSWTGAGYEQYF.

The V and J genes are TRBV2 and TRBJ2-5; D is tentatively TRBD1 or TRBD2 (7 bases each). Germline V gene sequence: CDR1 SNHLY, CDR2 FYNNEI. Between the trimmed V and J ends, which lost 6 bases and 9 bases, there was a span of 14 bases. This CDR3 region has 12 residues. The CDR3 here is CASSQGGAAQYF. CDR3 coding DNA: TGTGCCAGCAGCCAGGGGGGGGCGGCCCAGTACTTC.

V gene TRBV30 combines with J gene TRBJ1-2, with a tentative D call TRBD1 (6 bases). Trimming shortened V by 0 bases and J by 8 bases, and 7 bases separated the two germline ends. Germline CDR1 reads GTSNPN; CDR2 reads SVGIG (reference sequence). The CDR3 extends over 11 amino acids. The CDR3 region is CAWSVGGGYTF. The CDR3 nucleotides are TGTGCCTGGAGTGTAGGGGGGGGCTACACCTTC.

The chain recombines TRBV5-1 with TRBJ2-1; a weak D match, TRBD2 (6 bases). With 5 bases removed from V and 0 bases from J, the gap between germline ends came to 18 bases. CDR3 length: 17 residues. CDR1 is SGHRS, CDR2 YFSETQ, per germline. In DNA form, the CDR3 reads TGCGCCAGCAGAGATGGAGGGAGGTCCCTCTCCTACAATGAGCAGTTCTTC. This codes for CASRDGGRSLSYNEQFF. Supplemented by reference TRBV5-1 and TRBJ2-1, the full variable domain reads KAGVTQTPRYLIKTRGQQVTLSCSPISGHRSVSWYQQTPGQGLQFLFEYFSETQRNKGNFPGRFSGRQFSNSRSEMNVSTLELGDSALYLCASRDGGRSLSYNEQFFGPGTRLTVL.

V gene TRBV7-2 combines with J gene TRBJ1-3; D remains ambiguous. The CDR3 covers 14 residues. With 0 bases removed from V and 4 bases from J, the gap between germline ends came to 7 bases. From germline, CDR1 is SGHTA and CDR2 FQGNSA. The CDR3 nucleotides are TGTGCCAGCAGCTTAGCAGGATCCGGAAACACCATATATTTT. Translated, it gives CASSLAGSGNTIYF.

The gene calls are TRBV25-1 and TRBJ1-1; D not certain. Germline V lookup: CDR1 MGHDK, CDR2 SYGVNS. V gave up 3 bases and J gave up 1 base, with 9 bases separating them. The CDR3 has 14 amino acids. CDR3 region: CASSEGRKNTEAFF. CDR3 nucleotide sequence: TGTGCCAGCAGTGAGGGGAGGAAGAACACTGAAGCTTTCTTT.

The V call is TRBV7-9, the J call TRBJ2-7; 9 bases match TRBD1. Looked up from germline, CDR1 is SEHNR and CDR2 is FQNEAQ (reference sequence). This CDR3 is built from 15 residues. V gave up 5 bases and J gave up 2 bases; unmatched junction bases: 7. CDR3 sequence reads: CASSAPGQGTYEQYF. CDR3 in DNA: TGTGCCAGCAGCGCTCCGGGACAGGGAACCTACGAGCAGTACTTC.

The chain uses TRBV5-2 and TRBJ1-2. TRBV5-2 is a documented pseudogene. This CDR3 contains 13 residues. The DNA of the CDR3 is TGTGCCAGCAGCTTAAGCGGGGTATCTGGCTACACCTTC. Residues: CASSLSGVSGYTF.

The CDR3 is CASRLAGGTYNEQFF. In DNA form, the CDR3 reads TGTGCCAGCAGGTTAGCGGGGGGAACCTACAATGAGCAGTTCTTC. The gene calls are TRBV6-6 and TRBJ2-1, with 10 bases identical to TRBD2. The V gene's germline CDR1 is MNHNY and CDR2 SVGAGI (reference sequence). With V trimmed by 6 bases and J by 2 bases, 4 bases remained unmatched. The CDR3 extends over 15 amino acids.

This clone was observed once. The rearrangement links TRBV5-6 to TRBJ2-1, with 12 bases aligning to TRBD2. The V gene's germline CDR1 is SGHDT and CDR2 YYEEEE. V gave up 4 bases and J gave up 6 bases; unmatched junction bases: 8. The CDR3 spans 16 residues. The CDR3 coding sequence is TGTGCCAGCAGCAGCGCTAGCGGGGGGGCCGTCAATGAGCAGTTCTTC. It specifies CASSSASGGAVNEQFF.

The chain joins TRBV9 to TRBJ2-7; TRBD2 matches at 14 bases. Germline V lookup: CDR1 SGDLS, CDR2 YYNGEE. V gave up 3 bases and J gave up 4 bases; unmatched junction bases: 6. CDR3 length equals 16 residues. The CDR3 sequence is CASSGGLAGGLYEQYF. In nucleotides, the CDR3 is TGTGCCAGCAGCGGTGGACTAGCGGGGGGATTGTACGAGCAGTACTTC.

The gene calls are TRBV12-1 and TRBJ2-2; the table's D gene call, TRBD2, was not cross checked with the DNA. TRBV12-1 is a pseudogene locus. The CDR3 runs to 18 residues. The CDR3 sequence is CASSSGVAGTLNTGELFF. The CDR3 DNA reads TGTGCCAGCAGTTCTGGGGTAGCGGGGACCCTGAACACCGGGGAGCTGTTTTTT.

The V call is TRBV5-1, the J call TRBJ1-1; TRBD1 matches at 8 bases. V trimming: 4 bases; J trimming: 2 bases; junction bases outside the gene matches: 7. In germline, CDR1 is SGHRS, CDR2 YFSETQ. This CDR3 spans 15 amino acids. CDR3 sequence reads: CASSNQGQGNTEAFF. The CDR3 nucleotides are TGCGCCAGCAGCAACCAAGGACAGGGTAACACTGAAGCTTTCTTT.

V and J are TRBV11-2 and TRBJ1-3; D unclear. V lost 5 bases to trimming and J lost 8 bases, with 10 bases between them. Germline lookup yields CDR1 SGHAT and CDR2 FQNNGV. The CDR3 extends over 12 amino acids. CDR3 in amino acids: CASSPRADTIYF. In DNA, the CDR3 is TGTGCCAGCAGCCCGAGAGCGGACACCATATATTTT.

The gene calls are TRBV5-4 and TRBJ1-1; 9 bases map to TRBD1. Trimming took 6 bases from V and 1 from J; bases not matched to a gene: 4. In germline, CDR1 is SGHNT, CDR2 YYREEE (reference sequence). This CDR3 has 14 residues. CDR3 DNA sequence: TGTGCCAGCATCCGGGACAGGGCGAACACTGAAGCTTTCTTT. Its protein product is CASIRDRANTEAFF.

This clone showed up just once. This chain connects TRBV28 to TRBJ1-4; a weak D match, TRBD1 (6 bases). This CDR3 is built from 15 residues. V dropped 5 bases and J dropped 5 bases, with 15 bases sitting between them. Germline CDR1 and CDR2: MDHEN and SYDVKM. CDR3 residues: CASSILGQLNEKLFF. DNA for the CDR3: TGTGCCAGCAGTATACTAGGACAGTTGAATGAAAAACTGTTTTTT.

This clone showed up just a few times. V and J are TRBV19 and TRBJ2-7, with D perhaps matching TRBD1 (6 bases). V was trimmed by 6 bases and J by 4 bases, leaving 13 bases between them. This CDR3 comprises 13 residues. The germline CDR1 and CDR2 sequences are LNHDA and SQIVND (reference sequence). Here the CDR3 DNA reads TGTGCCAGTAGGAGGTCACAGGGTTACGAGCAGTACTTC. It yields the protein CASRRSQGYEQYF.

CDR3 loop: CASSIGQVPYEQYF. CDR3 in DNA: TGTGCCAGCAGCATAGGACAGGTACCCTACGAGCAGTACTTC. The chain joins TRBV28 to TRBJ2-7; 7 nucleotides line up with TRBD1. V was pared by 6 bases and J by 2 bases, with 7 bases of the junction left unmatched. The CDR3 sequence is 14 residues long. Germline V CDR1 and CDR2: MDHEN, SYDVKM.

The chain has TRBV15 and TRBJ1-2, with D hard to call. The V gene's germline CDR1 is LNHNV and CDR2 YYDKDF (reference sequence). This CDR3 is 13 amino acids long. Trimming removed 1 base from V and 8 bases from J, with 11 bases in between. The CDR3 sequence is CATSRAVLGGYTF. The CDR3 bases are TGTGCCACCAGCAGAGCCGTGTTGGGGGGCTACACCTTC.

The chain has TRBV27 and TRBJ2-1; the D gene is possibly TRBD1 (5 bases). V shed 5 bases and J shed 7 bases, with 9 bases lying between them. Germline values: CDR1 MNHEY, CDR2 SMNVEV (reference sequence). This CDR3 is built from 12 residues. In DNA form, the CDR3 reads TGTGCCAGCAGTCCAGGGCAGAATGAGCAGTTCTTC. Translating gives CASSPGQNEQFF.